This entry concerns a single T cell receptor beta chain. The antigen remains unidentified. Germline-derived CDR1 and CDR2 are MGHRA and YSYEKL. Between the trimmed V and J ends, which lost 1 base and 2 bases, there was a span of 11 bases. CDR3 size: 15 residues. These data originate in a study of cytomegalovirus exposure and HLA in healthy donors. The PCR made use of 60 Vbeta and 13 Jbeta primers. Produced via immunoSEQ multiplex PCR; TCRdb's table is partial and in-frame only. The profile shows 110,000 or so clones, 70% to 75% of them singletons. Whole-study findings and limits: The likely explanation for a cluster of highly shared sequence variants was sequencing artifact. Later analysis identified several of the most significant clusters that appeared linked to common viral pathogens. A later analysis showed that HLA-associated TCR beta chains had undergone more clonal expansion than equally common others.

The source material was PBMCs. The sequence came from a man aged 40-49 years in good health and CMV-seronegative. V and J are TRBV4-1 and TRBJ1-2, with D possibly TRBD1 on 6 matching bases. CDR3 region: CASSQGQAPNYGYTF. The CDR3 nucleotides are TGCGCCAGCAGCCAAGGACAGGCGCCAAACTATGGCTACACCTTC.